The clone carrying this TCR beta chain was recorded many times. What it binds is unknown. At one end, the junction sequence differs from germline, possibly due to a read error. Under 3 months in duration, the ophthalmopathy in affected donors had moderate-to-severe activity, CAS ≥3 and NOSPECS ≥4. Amplified TCR beta CDR3 regions were obtained using RNA transcripts as template. RT-PCR in the first round used HTBI primers; a second-round multiplex PCR followed. In TCRdb, the multiplex PCR reads were re-called with MiXCR into one record per CDR3 protein. The sample holds 350,000 to 400,000 distinct CDR3 sequences; about 17% are singletons and the top ten take 1.5% to 2%. The sample is drawn from a study of Graves' ophthalmopathy and Graves' hyperthyroidism. Study-wide background: Researchers obtained peripheral blood at initial diagnosis, before any treatment had begun. General study results and limits: Discrimination between ophthalmopathy and stable hyperthyroidism by a 13-signature model showed 85% to 90% sensitivity and 70% to 84% specificity.

The CDR3 contains 15 residues. Germline CDR1 reads MNHNS; CDR2 reads SASEGT. V gene TRBV6-1 combines with J gene TRBJ2-7; a weak D match, TRBD1 (5 bases). Sequencing used peripheral blood. The TCR comes from a woman between 18 and 29 years old with Graves' ophthalmopathy. This CDR3 is CASTERYALGREQYF. CDR3 DNA sequence: TGTGCCAGCACTGAACGGTATGCGTTGGGGCGCGAGCAGTACTTC.